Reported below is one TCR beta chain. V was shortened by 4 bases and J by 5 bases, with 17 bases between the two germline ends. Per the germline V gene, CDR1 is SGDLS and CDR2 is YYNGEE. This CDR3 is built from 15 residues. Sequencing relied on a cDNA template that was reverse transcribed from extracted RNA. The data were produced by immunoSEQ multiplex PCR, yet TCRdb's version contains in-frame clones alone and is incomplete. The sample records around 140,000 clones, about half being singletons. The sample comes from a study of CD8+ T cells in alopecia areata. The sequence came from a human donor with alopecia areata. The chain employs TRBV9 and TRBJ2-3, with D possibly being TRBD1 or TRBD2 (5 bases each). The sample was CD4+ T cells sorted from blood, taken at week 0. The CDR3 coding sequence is TGTGCCAGCAGCACCCGCCCACAGAGGGGAGATACGCAGTATTTT. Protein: CASSTRPQRGDTQYF. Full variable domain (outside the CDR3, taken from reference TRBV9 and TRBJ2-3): DSGVTQTPKHLITATGQRVTLRCSPRSGDLSVYWYQQSLDQGLQFLIQYYNGEERAKGNILERFSAQQFPDLHSELNLSSLELGDSALYFCASSTRPQRGDTQYFGPGTRLTVL.